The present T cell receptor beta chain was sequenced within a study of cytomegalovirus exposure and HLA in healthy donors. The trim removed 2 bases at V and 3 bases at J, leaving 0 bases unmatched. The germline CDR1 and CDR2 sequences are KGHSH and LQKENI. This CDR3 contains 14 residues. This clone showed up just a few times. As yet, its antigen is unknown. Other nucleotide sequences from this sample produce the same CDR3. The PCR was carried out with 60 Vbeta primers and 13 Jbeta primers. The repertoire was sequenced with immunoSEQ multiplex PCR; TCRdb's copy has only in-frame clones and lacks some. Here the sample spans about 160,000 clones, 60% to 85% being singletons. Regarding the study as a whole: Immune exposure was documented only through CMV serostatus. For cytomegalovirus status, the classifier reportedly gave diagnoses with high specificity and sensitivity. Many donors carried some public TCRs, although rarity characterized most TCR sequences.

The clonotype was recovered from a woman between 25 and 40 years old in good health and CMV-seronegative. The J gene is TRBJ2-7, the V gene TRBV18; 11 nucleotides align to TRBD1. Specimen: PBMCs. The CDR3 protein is CASSPGTGGYEQYF. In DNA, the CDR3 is TGTGCCAGCTCACCAGGGACAGGGGGCTACGAGCAGTACTTC.